The TCR beta chain described here comes from a study of cytomegalovirus exposure and HLA in healthy donors. With respect to this clone: Mismatch with germline at one junction end may stem from a read error. The same CDR3 also results from other DNA sequences found in this sample.

CDR1 and CDR2 from the germline V gene are MNHNS and SASEGT. CDR3 size: 10 residues. PCR involved 60 Vbeta and 13 Jbeta primers. Clones were read by immunoSEQ multiplex PCR, and TCRdb kept only the in-frame ones, dropping some. The table for this sample gives some 75,000 clones. The sample consisted of PBMCs. This receptor was identified in a boy aged 5-17 years in good health and CMV-seronegative. The chain is built from TRBV6-1 and TRBJ1-5; no definite D call. The CDR3 sequence: CASSREPQHF. As DNA, the CDR3 is TGTGCAAGCAGTCGGGAGCCCCAGCATTTT.